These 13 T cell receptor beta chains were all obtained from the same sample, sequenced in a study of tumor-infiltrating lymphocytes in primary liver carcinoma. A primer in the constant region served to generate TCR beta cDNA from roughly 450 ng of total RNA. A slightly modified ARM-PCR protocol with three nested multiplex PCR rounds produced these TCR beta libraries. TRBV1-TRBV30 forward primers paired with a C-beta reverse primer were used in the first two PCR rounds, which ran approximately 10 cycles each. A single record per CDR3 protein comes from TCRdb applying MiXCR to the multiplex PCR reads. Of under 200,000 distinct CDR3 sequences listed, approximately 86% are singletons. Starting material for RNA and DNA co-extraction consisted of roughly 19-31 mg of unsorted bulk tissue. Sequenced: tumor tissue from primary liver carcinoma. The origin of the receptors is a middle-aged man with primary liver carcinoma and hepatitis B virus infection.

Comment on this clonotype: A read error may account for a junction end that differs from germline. The CDR3 nucleotides read TGTCCCAGCAGCCGGCGACTAGCGGGAGTTTTGACCTACAATGAGCAGTTCTTC. It translates to CPSSRRLAGVLTYNEQFF. J is TRBJ2-1 and V is TRBV5-6, with 12 bases fitting TRBD2. Germline V gene lookup returns CDR1 SGHDT and CDR2 YYEEEE. The length of the CDR3 is 18 residues.

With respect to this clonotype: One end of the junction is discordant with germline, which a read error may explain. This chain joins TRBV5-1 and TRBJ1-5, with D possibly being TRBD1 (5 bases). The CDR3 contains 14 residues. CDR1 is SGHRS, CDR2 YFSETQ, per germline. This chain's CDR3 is CASCLGDLNQPQHF. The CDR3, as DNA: TGCGCCAGCTGCTTAGGGGACCTAAATCAGCCCCAGCATTTT.

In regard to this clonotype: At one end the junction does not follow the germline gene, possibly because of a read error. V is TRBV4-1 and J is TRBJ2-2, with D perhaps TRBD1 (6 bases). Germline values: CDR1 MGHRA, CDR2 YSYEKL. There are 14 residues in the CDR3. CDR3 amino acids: CASSPAGEHQGAVF. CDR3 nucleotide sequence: TGCGCCAGCAGCCCAGCAGGGGAACACCAGGGAGCTGTTTTT.

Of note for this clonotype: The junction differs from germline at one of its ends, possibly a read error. CDR3 DNA sequence: TGCAGTGTTGTGGGACCCGGGAGGCTCCAAGAGACCCAGTACTTC. It codes for CSVVGPGRLQETQYF. The chain uses TRBV29-1 and TRBJ2-5; 7 bases line up with TRBD2. CDR1 SQVTM and CDR2 ANQGSEA come from the germline V gene. The CDR3 length is 15 residues.

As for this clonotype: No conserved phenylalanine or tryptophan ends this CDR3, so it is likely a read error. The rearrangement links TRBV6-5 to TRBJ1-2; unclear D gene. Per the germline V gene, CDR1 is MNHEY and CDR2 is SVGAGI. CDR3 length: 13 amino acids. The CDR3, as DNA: TGTGTCAGCAGTTCGCGGGGTACTTATGGCTACACCTTA. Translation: CVSSSRGTYGYTL.

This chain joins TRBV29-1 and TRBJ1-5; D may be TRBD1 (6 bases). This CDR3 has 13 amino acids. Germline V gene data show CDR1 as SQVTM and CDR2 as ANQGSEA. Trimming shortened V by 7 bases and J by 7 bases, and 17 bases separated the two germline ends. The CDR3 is CSALGGAKQPQHF. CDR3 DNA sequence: TGCAGCGCCTTAGGGGGAGCGAAACAGCCCCAGCATTTT.

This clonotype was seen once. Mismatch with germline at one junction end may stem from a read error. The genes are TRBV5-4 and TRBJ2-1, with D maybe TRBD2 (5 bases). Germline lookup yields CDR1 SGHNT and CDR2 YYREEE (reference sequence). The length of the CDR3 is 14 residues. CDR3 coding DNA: TGTGCCAGCAGCCTTGGCCGGGGTTACGATGAGCAATTCTTC. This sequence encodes CASSLGRGYDEQFF.

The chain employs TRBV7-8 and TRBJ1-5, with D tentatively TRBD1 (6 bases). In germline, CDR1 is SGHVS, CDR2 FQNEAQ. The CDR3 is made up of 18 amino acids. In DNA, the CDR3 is TGTGCTGGCAGCTTAGGAGTCACAGGGACCCTTAGCAATCAGCCCCAGCATTTT. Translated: CAGSLGVTGTLSNQPQHF.

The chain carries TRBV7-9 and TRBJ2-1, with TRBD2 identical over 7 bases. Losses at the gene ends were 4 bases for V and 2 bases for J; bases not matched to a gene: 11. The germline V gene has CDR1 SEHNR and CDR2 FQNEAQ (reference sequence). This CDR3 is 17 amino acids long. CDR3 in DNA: TGTGCCAGCAGCTCCTCTCTGGCGGGAGTTACCTACAATGAGCAGTTCTTC. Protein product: CASSSSLAGVTYNEQFF.

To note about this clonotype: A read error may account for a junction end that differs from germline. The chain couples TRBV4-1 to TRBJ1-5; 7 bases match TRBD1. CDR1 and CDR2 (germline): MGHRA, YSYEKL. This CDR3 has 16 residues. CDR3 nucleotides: TGCGCCAGTAGCCAGCAGGGGGTCGGGCTGGTTCAGCCCCAGCATTTT. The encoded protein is CASSQQGVGLVQPQHF.

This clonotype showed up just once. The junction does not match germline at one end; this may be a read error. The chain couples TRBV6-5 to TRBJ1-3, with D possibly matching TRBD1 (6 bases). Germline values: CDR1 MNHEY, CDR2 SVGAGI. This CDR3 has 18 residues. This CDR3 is CTSSHGPRTVIAGNTIYF. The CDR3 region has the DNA TGTACCAGCAGTCACGGTCCGAGGACAGTGATCGCTGGAAACACCATATATTTT.

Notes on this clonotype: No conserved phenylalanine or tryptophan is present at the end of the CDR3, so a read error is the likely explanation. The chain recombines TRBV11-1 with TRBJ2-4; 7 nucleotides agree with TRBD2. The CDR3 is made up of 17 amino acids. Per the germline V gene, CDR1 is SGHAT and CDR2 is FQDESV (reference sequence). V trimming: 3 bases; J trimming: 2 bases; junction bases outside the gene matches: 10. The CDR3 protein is CASSFPGSSGSKNIQYV. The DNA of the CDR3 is TGTGCCAGCAGCTTTCCCGGAAGTAGCGGGTCCAAAAACATTCAGTACGTC.

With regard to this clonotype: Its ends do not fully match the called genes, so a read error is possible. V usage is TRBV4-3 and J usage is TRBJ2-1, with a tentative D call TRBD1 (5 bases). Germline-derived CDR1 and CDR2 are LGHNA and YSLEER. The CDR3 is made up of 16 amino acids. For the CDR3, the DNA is TGCGCCAGCAGCCAATTCCCCCCCACGGCGGACATTGAGAAGTTCTTC. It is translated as CASSQFPPTADIEKFF.